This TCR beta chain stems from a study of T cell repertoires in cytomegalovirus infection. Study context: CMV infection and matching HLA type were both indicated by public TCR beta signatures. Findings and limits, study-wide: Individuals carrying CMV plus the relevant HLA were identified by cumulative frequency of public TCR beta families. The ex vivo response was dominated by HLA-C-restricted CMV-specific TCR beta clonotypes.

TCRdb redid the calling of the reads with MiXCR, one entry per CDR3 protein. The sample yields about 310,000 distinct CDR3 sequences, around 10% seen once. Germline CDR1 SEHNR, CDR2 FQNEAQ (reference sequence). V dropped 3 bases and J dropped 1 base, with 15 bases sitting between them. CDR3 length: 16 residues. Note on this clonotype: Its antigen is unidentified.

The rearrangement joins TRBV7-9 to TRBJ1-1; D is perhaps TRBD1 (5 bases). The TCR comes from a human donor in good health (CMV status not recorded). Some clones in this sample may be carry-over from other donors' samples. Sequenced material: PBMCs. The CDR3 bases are TGTGCCAGCAGCTTCCGCAAGGGACGGGGGAACACTGAAGCTTTCTTT. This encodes CASSFRKGRGNTEAFF.